Reported below is one TCR beta chain. As yet, its antigen is unknown. This specimen belongs to a study of blood T cells in healthy people across ages. Germline-derived CDR1 and CDR2 are SGDLS and YYNGEE. The CDR3 covers 13 residues. Trimming took 1 base from V and 5 from J, leaving 9 bases between them. Study-level findings and limits: It was the long-lived donors that had more naive CD4+ cells and higher diversity than aged donors. Strongly correlated with naive T cell percentage was TCR beta diversity. PBMCs left unsorted prevented a conclusive naive versus antigen-experienced comparison.

The second PCR ran roughly 6 to 11 cycles with a sample-barcoded 5' primer and J-beta primers. Individual samples furnished no less than 2.5 million CDR3-containing paired-end reads apiece. TCRdb re-called the 5' RACE reads through MiXCR, storing one row per CDR3 protein. This table has 1.5 million to 2 million distinct CDR3 sequences, 49% appearing once. The genes are TRBV9 and TRBJ1-2; D gene ambiguous. The sequenced sample was blood. This TCR came from a woman aged 40 to 50 in good health. CDR3 in amino acids: CASSVNHLYGYTF. The CDR3 bases are TGTGCCAGCAGCGTAAACCACCTGTATGGCTACACCTTC.